The clone carrying this TCR beta chain was recorded many times. What it recognizes is unknown. This beta chain is an unintended read in a library built for alpha chains; its size means little. V lost 5 bases and J 6 bases, leaving 17 bases between the germline ends. Germline CDR1 reads SEHNR; CDR2 reads FQNEAQ (reference sequence). The CDR3 length is 15 residues. This record belongs to a study of spatial heterogeneity in lung cancer. For the study at large: In the raw reads, each unique TCR and UMI combination was present more than ten times on average. Whole-study results and caveats: Tumoral mutation counts were tracked by counts of expanded intratumoral alpha and beta TCRs. Tracking of ubiquitous and regional nonsynonymous mutations by counts of ubiquitous and regional expanded TCRs, respectively, was seen.

A distinct unique molecular identifier was carried by each TCR cDNA molecule. TCRdb re-called the 5' RACE reads with MiXCR, one entry per CDR3 protein. The sample records fewer than 10,000 distinct CDR3 sequences, roughly 7.5% being singletons. Documented time point: sample taken at primary tumor resection. Sequencing covered unsorted whole RNA taken from tumor, nontumor lung or frozen PBMC. This chain connects TRBV7-9 to TRBJ2-1; TRBD1 or TRBD2 may be the D gene (5 bases each). This specimen consisted of lung tumor tissue, obtained at surgery. The source is a female donor with early-stage non-small cell lung cancer. Here the CDR3 DNA reads TGTGCCAGCAGCGCGAAACTAGGGACGAGCAATGAGCAGTTCTTC. Translated: CASSAKLGTSNEQFF.